This TCR beta chain was sequenced in a study of beta chain features in type 1 diabetes. At the level of the study: There were 95 million to 110 million sorted cells examined across all samples.

The CDR3 loop spans 16 amino acids. Germline V lookup: CDR1 ENHRY, CDR2 SYGVKD. V was clipped by 3 bases and J by 2 bases; unmatched bases: 9. Every donor provided one heparinised blood draw, which averaged about 110 mL. The authors sorted CD4+ naive, central memory, regulatory and stem cell-like memory cells via CD45RO/CCR7/CD25/CD127/CD95/CD27. This clone was picked up many times. Its antigen remains unidentified. Every isolated RNA sample was fully reverse transcribed, so sequencing captured expressed TCRB transcripts. There were about 3.5 million reads on average in the naive, central memory and regulatory T cell samples. Clones were read by immunoSEQ multiplex PCR, and TCRdb kept only the in-frame ones, dropping some. The table shows 300,000 to 400,000 clones, with roughly 9% occurring only once. Overall study results and limits: Shortening that was moderate but significant affected the TCRB CDR3s of Type 1 diabetes patients in all four CD4+ subsets.

This sequence joins TRBV10-3 and TRBJ1-2; 7 nucleotides align to TRBD1. Sequenced: central memory CD4+ T cells from blood. This clonotype was obtained from a young man with type 1 diabetes. The CDR3 loop is CAISEQGLGSNYGYTF. CDR3 nucleotide sequence: TGTGCCATCAGTGAACAGGGGCTTGGGTCAAACTATGGCTACACCTTC.